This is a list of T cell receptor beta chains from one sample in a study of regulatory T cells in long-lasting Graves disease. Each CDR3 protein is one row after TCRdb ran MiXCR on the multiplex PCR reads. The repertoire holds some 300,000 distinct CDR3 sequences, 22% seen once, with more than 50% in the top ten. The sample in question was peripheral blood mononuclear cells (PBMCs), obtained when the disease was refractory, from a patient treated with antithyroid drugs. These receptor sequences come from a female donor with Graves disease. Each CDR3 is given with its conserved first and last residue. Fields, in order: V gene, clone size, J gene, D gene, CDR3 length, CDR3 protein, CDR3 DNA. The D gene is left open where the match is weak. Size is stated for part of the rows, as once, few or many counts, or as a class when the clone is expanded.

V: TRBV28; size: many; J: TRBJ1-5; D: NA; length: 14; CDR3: CASSKDRPSQPQHF; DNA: TGTGCCAGCAGCAAAGACAGACCCTCTCAGCCCCAGCATTTT
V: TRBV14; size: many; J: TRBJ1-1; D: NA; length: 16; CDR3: CASSQGLYWQNTEAFF; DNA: TGTGCCAGCAGCCAAGGACTATATTGGCAGAACACTGAAGCTTTCTTT
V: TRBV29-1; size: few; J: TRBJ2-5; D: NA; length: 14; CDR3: CSVEGTAVSKTQYF; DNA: TGCAGCGTTGAAGGGACGGCCGTTTCTAAGACCCAGTACTTC
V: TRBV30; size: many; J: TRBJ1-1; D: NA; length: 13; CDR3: CAWSPGQNTEAFF; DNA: TGTGCCTGGAGCCCGGGCCAAAACACTGAAGCTTTCTTT
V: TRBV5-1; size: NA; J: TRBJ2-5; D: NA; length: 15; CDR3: CASSLDSGAWETQYF; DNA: TGCGCCAGCAGCTTGGATTCGGGGGCCTGGGAGACCCAGTACTTC
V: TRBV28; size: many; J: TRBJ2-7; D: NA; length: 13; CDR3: CASSFGGTYEQYF; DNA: TGTGCCAGCAGTTTTGGTGGAACCTACGAGCAGTACTTC
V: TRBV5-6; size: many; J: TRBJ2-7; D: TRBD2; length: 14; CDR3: CASSAGLAAYEQYF; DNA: TGTGCCAGCAGCGCGGGACTAGCAGCCTACGAGCAGTACTTC
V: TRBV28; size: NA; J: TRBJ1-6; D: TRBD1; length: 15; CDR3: CASRPEGGAWSPLHF; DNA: TGTGCCAGCCGCCCCGAAGGGGGCGCTTGGTCACCCCTCCACTTT
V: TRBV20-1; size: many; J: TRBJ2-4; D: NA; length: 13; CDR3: CSARDVAKNIQYF; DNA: TGCAGTGCTAGGGACGTAGCCAAAAACATTCAGTACTTC
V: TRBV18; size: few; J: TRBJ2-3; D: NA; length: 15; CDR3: CASSSTEGGTDTQYF; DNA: TGTGCCAGCTCATCGACGGAGGGCGGCACAGATACGCAGTATTTT
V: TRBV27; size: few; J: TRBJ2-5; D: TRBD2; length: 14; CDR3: CASSLTSGIKTQYF; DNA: TGTGCCAGCAGTTTAACTAGCGGGATAAAGACCCAGTACTTC
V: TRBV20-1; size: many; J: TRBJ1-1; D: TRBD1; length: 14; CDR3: CSARYRDRGTEAFF; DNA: TGCAGTGCTAGATACCGGGACAGGGGGACTGAAGCTTTCTTT
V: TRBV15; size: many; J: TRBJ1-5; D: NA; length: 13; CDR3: CATSRDPDQPQHF; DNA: TGTGCCACCAGCAGAGATCCGGATCAGCCCCAGCATTTT
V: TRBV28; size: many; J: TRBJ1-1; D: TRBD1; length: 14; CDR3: CASGVTGVNTEAFF; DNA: TGTGCCAGCGGGGTAACAGGGGTGAACACTGAAGCTTTCTTT
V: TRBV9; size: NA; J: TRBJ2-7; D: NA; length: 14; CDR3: CASSVDGATYEQYF; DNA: TGTGCCAGCAGCGTAGACGGGGCCACCTACGAGCAGTACTTC
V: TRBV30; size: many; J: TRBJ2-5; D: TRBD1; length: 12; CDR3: CAWSPGGKTQYF; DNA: TGTGCCTGGAGTCCAGGGGGCAAGACCCAGTACTTC
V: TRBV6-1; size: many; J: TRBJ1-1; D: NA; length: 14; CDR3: CASRGHMADTEAFF; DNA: TGTGCCAGCAGGGGGCATATGGCTGACACTGAAGCTTTCTTT
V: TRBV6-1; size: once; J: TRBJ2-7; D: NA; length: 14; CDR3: CASTEWGAPYEQYF; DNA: TGTGCCAGCACCGAGTGGGGTGCTCCCTACGAGCAGTACTTC
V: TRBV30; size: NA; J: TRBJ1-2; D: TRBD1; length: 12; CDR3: CVWRTGGYGYTF; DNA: TGTGTCTGGCGGACAGGGGGCTATGGCTACACCTTC
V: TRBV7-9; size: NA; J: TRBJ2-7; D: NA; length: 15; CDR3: CASSLVDRTGYEQYF; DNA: TGTGCCAGCAGCTTAGTCGACAGAACGGGCTACGAGCAGTACTTC
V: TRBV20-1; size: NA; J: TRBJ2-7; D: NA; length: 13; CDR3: CSARDPLSYEQYF; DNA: TGCAGTGCTAGAGACCCACTCTCCTACGAGCAGTACTTC
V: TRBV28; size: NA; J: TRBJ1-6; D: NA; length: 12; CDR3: CASSWSARPLHF; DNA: TGTGCCAGCAGTTGGTCCGCTAGACCCCTCCACTTT
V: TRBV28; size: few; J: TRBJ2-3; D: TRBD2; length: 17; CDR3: CASSPPEAGGSTDTQYF; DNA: TGTGCCAGCAGTCCACCAGAAGCGGGAGGGAGCACAGATACGCAGTATTTT
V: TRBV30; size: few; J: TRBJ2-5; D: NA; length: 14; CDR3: CAWGEGGVRETQYF; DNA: TGTGCTTGGGGTGAAGGTGGCGTTCGGGAGACCCAGTACTTC
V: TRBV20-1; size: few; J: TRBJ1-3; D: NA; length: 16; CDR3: CSARDRWRDSGNTIYF; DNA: TGCAGTGCTAGAGATAGGTGGAGGGACTCTGGAAACACCATATATTTT
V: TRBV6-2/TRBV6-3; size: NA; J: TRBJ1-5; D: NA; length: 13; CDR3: CAGHRVTSQPQHF; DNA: TGTGCCGGTCACAGGGTTACGAGTCAGCCCCAGCATTTT
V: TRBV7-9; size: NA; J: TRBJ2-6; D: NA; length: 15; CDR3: CASSRDTSGANVLTF; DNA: TGTGCCAGCAGCCGCGACACCTCTGGGGCCAACGTCCTGACTTTC
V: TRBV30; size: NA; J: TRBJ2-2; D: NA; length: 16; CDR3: CAWSVGAGGVTGELFF; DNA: TGTGCCTGGAGTGTAGGGGCAGGAGGAGTCACCGGGGAGCTGTTTTTT
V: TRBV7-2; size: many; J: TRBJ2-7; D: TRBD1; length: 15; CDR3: CASSLNSGTGYEQYF; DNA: TGTGCCAGCAGCCTAAACTCCGGGACAGGGTACGAGCAGTACTTC
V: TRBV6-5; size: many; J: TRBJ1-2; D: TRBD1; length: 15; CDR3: CASSYYKTGEYGYTF; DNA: TGTGCCAGCAGTTACTATAAGACAGGGGAATATGGCTACACCTTC
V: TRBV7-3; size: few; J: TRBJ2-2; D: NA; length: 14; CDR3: CASSLDGYTGELFF; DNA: TGTGCCAGCAGCTTAGACGGGTACACCGGGGAGCTGTTTTTT
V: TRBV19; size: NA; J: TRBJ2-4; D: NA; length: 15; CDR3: CASSSGTPPGDIQYF; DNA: TGTGCCAGTAGTTCTGGTACTCCCCCCGGGGACATTCAGTACTTC
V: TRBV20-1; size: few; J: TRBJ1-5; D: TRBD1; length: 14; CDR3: CSARTGGGGQPQHF; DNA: TGCAGTGCTAGAACAGGGGGGGGCGGGCAGCCCCAGCATTTT
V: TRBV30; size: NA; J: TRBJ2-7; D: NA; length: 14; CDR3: CAWSSKGGNYEQYF; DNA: TGTGCCTGGAGTTCGAAGGGGGGGAACTACGAGCAGTACTTC
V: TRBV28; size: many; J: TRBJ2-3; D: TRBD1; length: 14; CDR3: CASSGGTGTDTQYF; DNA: TGTGCCAGCAGTGGGGGGACAGGAACAGATACGCAGTATTTT
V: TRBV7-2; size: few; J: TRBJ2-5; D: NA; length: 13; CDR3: CASSFVDAETQYF; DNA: TGTGCCAGCAGCTTCGTAGACGCAGAGACCCAGTACTTC
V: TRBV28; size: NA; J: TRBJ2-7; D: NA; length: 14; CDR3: CASTPVLETYEQYF; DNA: TGTGCCAGCACCCCGGTCCTCGAGACCTACGAGCAGTACTTC
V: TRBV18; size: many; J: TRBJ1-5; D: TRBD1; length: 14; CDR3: CASSPRQGDQPQHF; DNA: TGTGCCAGCTCACCTCGACAGGGGGATCAGCCCCAGCATTTT
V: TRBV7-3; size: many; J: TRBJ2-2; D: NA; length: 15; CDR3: CASSLGLLTDGELFF; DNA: TGTGCCAGCAGCTTAGGACTCCTAACGGACGGGGAGCTGTTTTTT
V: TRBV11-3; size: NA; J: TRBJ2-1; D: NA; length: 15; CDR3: CASSLGRGAYNEQFF; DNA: TGTGCCAGCAGCTTAGGCCGTGGGGCATACAATGAGCAGTTCTTC
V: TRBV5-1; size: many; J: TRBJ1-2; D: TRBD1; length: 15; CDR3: CASSSAGTGNYGYTF; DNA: TGCGCCAGCAGCTCGGCAGGGACAGGGAACTATGGCTACACCTTC
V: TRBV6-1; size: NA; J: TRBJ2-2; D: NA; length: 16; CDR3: CASTSSSRSAVGELFF; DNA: TGTGCCAGCACCAGCTCGAGCAGGAGCGCTGTCGGGGAGCTGTTTTTT
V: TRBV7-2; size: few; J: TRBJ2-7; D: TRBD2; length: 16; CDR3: CASSRDVAGAAYEQYF; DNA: TGCGCCAGCAGCCGGGACGTAGCGGGAGCTGCCTACGAGCAGTACTTC
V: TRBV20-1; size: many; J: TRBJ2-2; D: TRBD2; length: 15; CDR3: CSAGSSGLRPGELFF; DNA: TGCAGTGCTGGATCTAGCGGCCTACGACCCGGGGAGCTGTTTTTT
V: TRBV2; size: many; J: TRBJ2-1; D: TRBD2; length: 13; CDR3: CASRVGGSNEQFF; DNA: TGTGCCAGCAGGGTGGGAGGGTCCAATGAGCAGTTCTTC
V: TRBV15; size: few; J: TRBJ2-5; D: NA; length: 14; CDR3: CATSRDFSQETQYF; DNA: TGTGCCACCAGCAGAGATTTCTCGCAAGAGACCCAGTACTTC
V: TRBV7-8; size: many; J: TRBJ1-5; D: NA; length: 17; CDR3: CASSPLDSPYSNQPQHF; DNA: TGTGCCAGCAGCCCCTTGGACAGTCCCTATAGCAATCAGCCCCAGCATTTT
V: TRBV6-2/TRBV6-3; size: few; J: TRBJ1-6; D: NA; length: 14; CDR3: CASSYSMGFSPLHF; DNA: TGTGCCAGCAGTTACTCGATGGGGTTTTCACCCCTCCACTTT
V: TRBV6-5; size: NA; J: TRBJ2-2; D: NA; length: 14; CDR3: CASSYGGQGGELFF; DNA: TGTGCCAGCAGTTACGGGGGGCAAGGCGGGGAGCTGTTTTTT
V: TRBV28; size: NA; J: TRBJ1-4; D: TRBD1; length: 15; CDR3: CASSLLTGGSEKLFF; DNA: TGTGCCAGCAGTTTACTGACAGGGGGCAGTGAAAAACTGTTTTTT
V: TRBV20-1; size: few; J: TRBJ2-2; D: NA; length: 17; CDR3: CSARDGALHRNTGELFF; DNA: TGCAGTGCTAGAGACGGAGCACTACACCGGAACACCGGGGAGCTGTTTTTT
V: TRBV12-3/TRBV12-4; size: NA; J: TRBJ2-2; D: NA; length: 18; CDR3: CASSLDLGPYSGTGELFF; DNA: TGTGCCAGCAGTTTAGATTTGGGACCCTACTCGGGGACCGGGGAGCTGTTTTTT
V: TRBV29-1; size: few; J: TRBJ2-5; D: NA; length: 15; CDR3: CSVEDLQQGIETQYF; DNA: TGCAGCGTTGAAGATCTTCAGCAGGGAATAGAGACCCAGTACTTC